The 18 T cell receptor beta chains reported below all come from one sample, sequenced in a study of T cell changes during pregnancy in multiple sclerosis. Profiled with immunoSEQ multiplex PCR; TCRdb holds only in-frame clones, not every one. The repertoire holds around 100,000 clones, with about 90% as singletons. This sample comprised peripheral blood, obtained after pregnancy. The origin of the receptors is a female donor with multiple sclerosis, enrolled in a pregnancy study.

The V gene is TRBV11-2, the J gene TRBJ1-6; possibly TRBD1 for D (6 bases). Germline CDR1 reads SGHAT; CDR2 reads FQNNGV. The V end was cut by 3 bases, the J end by 10 bases, with 13 bases between. The CDR3 length is 14 residues. The CDR3 loop reads CASSFQGRRSPLHF. The CDR3 nucleotides read TGTGCCAGCAGCTTCCAGGGGCGTAGGTCACCCCTCCACTTT.

The chain has TRBV5-5 and TRBJ2-7; 9 nucleotides align to TRBD1. V dropped 6 bases and J dropped 3; count of bases not matched to a gene: 7. Looked up from germline, CDR1 is SGHKS and CDR2 is YYEKEE (reference sequence). This CDR3 contains 14 residues. The CDR3 nucleotides are TGTGCCAGCACCCGGGGACAGGGAGTCTACGAGCAGTACTTC. The encoded protein is CASTRGQGVYEQYF.

CDR3 loop: CASREGLGAVFNSPLHF. As DNA, the CDR3 is TGTGCCAGCAGGGAGGGTCTAGGGGCCGTATTTAATTCACCCCTCCACTTT. The gene calls are TRBV7-2 and TRBJ1-6, with D perhaps matching TRBD1 (5 bases). Germline assignment: CDR1 SGHTA and CDR2 FQGNSA. The CDR3 spans 17 residues. Trimming removed 6 bases from V and 6 bases from J, with 21 bases in between.

This clone was observed a handful of times. The chain carries TRBV9 and TRBJ1-1; D is unresolved. CDR1 SGDLS and CDR2 YYNGEE come from the germline V gene. V dropped 2 bases and J dropped 1 base, with 9 bases sitting between them. This CDR3 contains 14 residues. In nucleotides, the CDR3 is TGTGCCAGCAGCGTTTCGGGTCGGAACACTGAAGCTTTCTTT. Protein product: CASSVSGRNTEAFF.

The rearrangement joins TRBV21-1 to TRBJ1-6. TRBV21-1 is recorded as a pseudogene. This CDR3 is 15 amino acids long. CDR3 sequence: CASSSRGAHLSPLHF. CDR3 sequence (DNA): TGTGCCAGCAGCAGCCGGGGGGCGCATCTTTCACCCCTCCACTTT.

The chain uses TRBV28 and TRBJ1-4; 7 positions match TRBD1. Germline V gene lookup returns CDR1 MDHEN and CDR2 SYDVKM. V trimming: 6 bases; J trimming: 4 bases; junction bases outside the gene matches: 8. This CDR3 is 15 amino acids long. CDR3 sequence reads: CASSLGTVINEKLFF. The CDR3 region has the DNA TGTGCCAGCAGCCTTGGGACAGTCATTAATGAAAAACTGTTTTTT.

This chain uses TRBV7-2 with TRBJ1-6, with 7 bases aligning to TRBD1. Per germline, CDR1 SGHTA and CDR2 FQGNSA. The V segment lost 7 bases and the J segment 7 bases; nucleotides outside the gene matches: 7. This CDR3 has 14 residues. The CDR3 DNA sequence: TGTGCCAGCACCCCCCAGGGGGACAATTCACCCCTCCACTTT. Encoded protein: CASTPQGDNSPLHF.

The rearrangement uses TRBV27 and TRBJ2-1; 7 positions match TRBD2. The J segment lost 7 bases and the V segment lost 5 bases, leaving 14 bases of the junction unmatched. CDR1 is MNHEY and CDR2 is SMNVEV in the germline V gene (reference sequence). This CDR3 contains 16 residues. CDR3 sequence (DNA): TGTGCCAGCAGTAGAGGGACCGGGACTATTCCAAATGAGCAGTTCTTC. Amino acid sequence: CASSRGTGTIPNEQFF.

The chain recombines TRBV9 with TRBJ1-1; possible D gene TRBD1, 6 bases. V was trimmed by 3 bases and J by 6 bases, leaving 12 bases between them. This CDR3 is 13 amino acids long. CDR1 and CDR2 from the germline V gene are SGDLS and YYNGEE. This CDR3 reads CASSGGGTPEAFF. As DNA, the CDR3 is TGTGCCAGCAGCGGCGGGGGCACGCCTGAAGCTTTCTTT.

CDR3 sequence: CASSLGLVHEQFF. The DNA for the CDR3 is TGTGCCAGCAGCTTGGGACTAGTACATGAGCAGTTCTTC. This chain joins TRBV11-3 and TRBJ2-1, with TRBD2 matching 8 bases. This CDR3 comprises 13 residues. V lost 3 bases, J lost 8 bases, and 3 bases stayed unmatched. The germline gives CDR1 SGHNT, CDR2 YENEEA.

The CDR3 spells CASSYGDRGRGGEQFF. DNA for the CDR3: TGTGCCAGCAGTTACGGGGACAGGGGGCGGGGGGGTGAGCAGTTCTTC. The chain employs TRBV6-5 and TRBJ2-1, with TRBD1 matching 12 bases. This CDR3 contains 16 residues. V lost 2 bases to trimming and J lost 9 bases; unmatched junction nucleotides: 8. Germline CDR1 MNHEY, CDR2 SVGAGI.

This chain connects TRBV7-3 to TRBJ2-7; TRBD1 matches 7 bases. Trimming took 5 bases from V and 0 from J; bases not matched to a gene: 13. Looked up from germline, CDR1 is SGHTA and CDR2 is FQGTGA. The CDR3 length is 17 residues. CDR3 nucleotides: TGTGCCAGCAGCCCCAGATTCGGGACAGAATCCTCCTACGAGCAGTACTTC. Translating it yields CASSPRFGTESSYEQYF.

The V and J genes are TRBV19 and TRBJ2-1, with TRBD2 matching 13 bases. There are 14 residues in the CDR3. CDR1 and CDR2 (germline): LNHDA, SQIVND (reference sequence). The V gene end was trimmed by 7 bases and the J gene end by 6 bases; junction bases not matched to a gene: 3. The CDR3 DNA reads as TGTGCCAGTACAGGACTAGCGGGGGCCAATGAGCAGTTCTTC. It codes for CASTGLAGANEQFF. The full variable domain, rest sourced from reference TRBV19 and TRBJ2-1, is DGGITQSPKYLFRKEGQNVTLSCEQNLNHDAMYWYRQDPGQGLRLIYYSQIVNDFQKGDIAEGYSVSREKKESFPLTVTSAQKNPTAFYLCASTGLAGANEQFFGPGTRLTVL.

The chain joins TRBV27 to TRBJ2-7; TRBD1 is a possible D gene (6 bases). The ends were cut back, 6 bases at V and 2 bases at J, with 14 bases in the middle. Germline CDR1 is MNHEY and CDR2 is SMNVEV (reference sequence). This CDR3 comprises 14 residues. CDR3 nucleotides: TGTGCCAGCAGCCCCCGGGACACCCCCTACGAGCAGTACTTC. It yields the protein CASSPRDTPYEQYF.

The V gene is TRBV7-9, the J gene TRBJ1-2; no firm D call. The V end was cut by 5 bases, the J end by 8 bases, with 18 bases between. Germline V gives CDR1 SEHNR, CDR2 FQNEAQ (reference sequence). There are 14 residues in the CDR3. This chain's CDR3 is CASSESGLKEGYTF. The CDR3 nucleotides read TGTGCCAGCAGCGAATCAGGCCTAAAGGAAGGCTACACCTTC. The complete variable domain, with remaining parts taken from reference TRBV7-9 and TRBJ1-2, reads DTGVSQNPRHKITKRGQNVTFRCDPISEHNRLYWYRQTLGQGPEFLTYFQNEAQLEKSRLLSDRFSAERPKGSFSTLEIQRTEQGDSAMYLCASSESGLKEGYTFGSGTRLTVV.

A single count supports this clone. The chain links TRBV9 to TRBJ2-5, with 7 bases lining up with TRBD1. Germline CDR1 reads SGDLS; CDR2 reads YYNGEE. The trim removed 2 bases at V and 1 base at J, leaving 5 bases unmatched. CDR3 length equals 15 residues. The CDR3 region is CASSVSGTAQETQYF. The CDR3 nucleotides read TGTGCCAGCAGCGTCTCCGGGACAGCCCAAGAGACCCAGTACTTC. Complete variable domain (other parts from reference TRBV9 and TRBJ2-5): DSGVTQTPKHLITATGQRVTLRCSPRSGDLSVYWYQQSLDQGLQFLIQYYNGEERAKGNILERFSAQQFPDLHSELNLSSLELGDSALYFCASSVSGTAQETQYFGPGTRLLVL.

The chain couples TRBV4-1 to TRBJ1-1; D is perhaps TRBD1 (5 bases). The germline CDR1 and CDR2 sequences are MGHRA and YSYEKL. The V and J ends lost 6 bases and 1 base respectively, with 12 bases between them. This CDR3 region has 14 residues. As DNA, the CDR3 is TGCGCCAGCAGGAACAGGCTATCGAACACTGAAGCTTTCTTT. The encoded protein is CASRNRLSNTEAFF.

J is TRBJ2-3 and V is TRBV30; D is possibly TRBD2 (5 bases). CDR3 size: 13 residues. The germline CDR1 and CDR2 sequences are GTSNPN and SVGIG (reference sequence). Trimming left V 0 bases short and J 7 bases short, with 11 bases between. The CDR3 loop reads CAWSVSGENTQYF. The CDR3 coding sequence is TGTGCCTGGAGTGTATCCGGGGAAAATACGCAGTATTTT.